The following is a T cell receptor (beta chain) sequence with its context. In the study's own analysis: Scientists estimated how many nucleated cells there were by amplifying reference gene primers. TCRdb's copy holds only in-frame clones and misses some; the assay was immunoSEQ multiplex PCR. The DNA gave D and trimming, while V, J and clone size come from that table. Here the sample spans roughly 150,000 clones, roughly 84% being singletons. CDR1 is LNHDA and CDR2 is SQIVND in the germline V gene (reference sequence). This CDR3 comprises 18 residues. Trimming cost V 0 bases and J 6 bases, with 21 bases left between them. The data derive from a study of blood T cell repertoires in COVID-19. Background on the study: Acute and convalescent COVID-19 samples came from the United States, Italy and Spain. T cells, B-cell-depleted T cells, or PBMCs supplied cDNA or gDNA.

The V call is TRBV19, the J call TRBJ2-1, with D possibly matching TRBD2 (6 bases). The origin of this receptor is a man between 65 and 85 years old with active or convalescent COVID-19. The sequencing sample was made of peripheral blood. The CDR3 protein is CASSIDPPGAFGGNEQFF. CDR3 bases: TGTGCCAGTAGTATAGATCCCCCCGGGGCCTTCGGGGGCAATGAGCAGTTCTTC.